This T cell receptor (beta chain) was profiled in a study of blood T cells in healthy people across ages. General study results and limits: A roughly linear fall in TCR beta diversity per million T cells was seen with increasing age.

Comments on this clonotype: Its antigen is not known.

V was clipped by 1 base and J by 3 bases; unmatched bases: 8. The CDR3 sequence is 16 residues long. CDR1 is SGHAT and CDR2 is FQNNGV in the germline V gene. The authors ran a second PCR of about 6 to 11 cycles using a sample-barcoded 5' primer and a J-beta primer mix. TCRdb called the 5' RACE reads again in MiXCR, with one record for every CDR3 protein. The table includes more than 1,400,000 distinct CDR3 sequences, 35% to 45% detected once. The chain recombines TRBV11-2 with TRBJ2-5; 7 bases agree with TRBD2. The sequence was obtained from a woman younger than 30 in good health. The sequenced sample was blood. In DNA form, the CDR3 reads TGTGCCAGCAGCTTAGGGCAGCGGGGTCCAAAAGAGACCCAGTACTTC. It codes for CASSLGQRGPKETQYF.